A selection of T cell receptor beta chains follows, all from one sample in a study of radiation and T cells in renal cell carcinoma. Using immunoSEQ multiplex PCR, the repertoire was profiled, and TCRdb retains in-frame clones only, with some absent. The sample lists 150,000 to 200,000 clones, 88% occurring once. This sample comprised blood, obtained from a patient whose treatment included radiotherapy and nephrectomy. The origin of the receptors is a woman aged 50 to 60 with renal cell carcinoma. Each CDR3 is given with its conserved first and last residue. The order of the fields is D gene, J gene, CDR3 length, clone size, V gene, CDR3 DNA, CDR3 protein. A D gene is named only where the DNA matches it firmly. Only some rows state a clone size, as once, few, many or a class for expanded clones.

>NA|TRBJ2-7|15|once|TRBV27
TGTGCCAGCAGTTTATATATCAAGGGACCCTACGAGCAGTACTTC
CASSLYIKGPYEQYF
>NA|TRBJ1-4|13|NA|TRBV14
TGTGCCAGCAGCCGGGGGGTAGGCGAAAAACTGTTTTTT
CASSRGVGEKLFF
>TRBD1|TRBJ1-5|16|NA|TRBV10-2
TGCGCCAGCAGTGAGCAGGGGGCGATCAGCAATCAGCCCCAGCATTTT
CASSEQGAISNQPQHF
>TRBD1|TRBJ1-1|13|NA|TRBV7-8
TGTGCCAGCAGCGTTGACAGGGTCACTGAAGCTTTCTTT
CASSVDRVTEAFF
>NA|TRBJ1-2|16|NA|TRBV21-1
TGTGCCAGCACCCCAGAAGGGCACGGGGCCGTCTATGGCTACACCTTC
CASTPEGHGAVYGYTF
>TRBD1|TRBJ1-1|14|NA|TRBV30
TGTGCCTGGAGTTTGGACAGGGACGGGACTGAAGCTTTCTTT
CAWSLDRDGTEAFF
>NA|TRBJ1-6|17|NA|TRBV4-3
TGCGCCAGCAGCCAGAACAGCGGTGCAGGGGTCAATTCACCCCTCCACTTT
CASSQNSGAGVNSPLHF
>NA|TRBJ2-5|16|NA|TRBV6-6
TGTGCCAGCAGTTACTCCTGGCGGGCTGGGATTAGAACCCAGTACTTC
CASSYSWRAGIRTQYF
>TRBD2|TRBJ2-1|18|NA|TRBV7-3
TGTGCCAGCAGCTCGCATAGCCTTACTAGCGGGGGAGTCAATGAGCAGTTCTTC
CASSSHSLTSGGVNEQFF
>TRBD2|TRBJ2-3|16|once|TRBV6-1
TGTGCCAGCAGTGAGGGTCGTAGCGGGGGGGCAGATACGCAGTATTTT
CASSEGRSGGADTQYF
>TRBD2|TRBJ2-1|18|NA|TRBV2
TGTGCCAGCAGTGAAGCGCTCTCGTCGCTAGCGGGGTCGAATGAGCAGTTCTTC
CASSEALSSLAGSNEQFF
>TRBD2|TRBJ2-3|15|NA|TRBV19
TGTGCCAGTAATCGGGAGGTCGGGCTAGCTGATACGCAGTATTTT
CASNREVGLADTQYF
>NA|TRBJ1-1|13|NA|TRBV19
TGTGCCAGTAGTATCCTGGGGAACACTGAAGCTTTCTTT
CASSILGNTEAFF
>NA|TRBJ1-2|11|NA|TRBV6-5
TGTGCCTCCGGGGGGGACTATGGCTACACCTTC
CASGGDYGYTF
>NA|TRBJ2-5|15|once|TRBV6-1
TGTGCCAGCAGTGAACTGGGGGGCGTATGGGAGACCCAGTACTTC
CASSELGGVWETQYF
>NA|TRBJ1-5|14|NA|TRBV5-1
TGCGCCAGCAGCTTGGCAGGGTTCGGTCAGCCCCAGCATTTT
CASSLAGFGQPQHF
>TRBD2|TRBJ2-3|18|NA|TRBV4-2
TGTGCCAGCAGCCAAAAGCCGGGACTAGCCCAAATCACAGATACGCAGTATTTT
CASSQKPGLAQITDTQYF
>NA|TRBJ1-2|15|NA|TRBV7-9
TGTGCCAGCACCACTGATCCAGGGGTTTACTATGGCTACACCTTC
CASTTDPGVYYGYTF
>NA|TRBJ1-5|14|NA|TRBV7-2
TGTGCCAGCAGCTGGGGCGATAGCAATCAGCCCCAGCATTTT
CASSWGDSNQPQHF
>NA|TRBJ1-2|15|once|TRBV2
TGTGCCAGCAGAAGGAGTATTCTTAACTATTATGGCTACACCTTC
CASRRSILNYYGYTF
>NA|TRBJ1-6|13|NA|TRBV25-1
TGTGCCAGCACCCTGAGGGGCGGTTCACCCCTCCACTTT
CASTLRGGSPLHF
>NA|TRBJ1-1|16|NA|TRBV4-1
TGCGCCAGCAGCCAAGAGAGAACAGCAATGAACACTGAAGCTTTCTTT
CASSQERTAMNTEAFF
>NA|TRBJ2-2|15|NA|TRBV2
TGTGCCAGCAGTGATGACAGGGGAGGGACCGGGGAGCTGTTTTTT
CASSDDRGGTGELFF
>NA|TRBJ2-6|18|NA|TRBV7-6
TGTGCCAGCAGCTTAACAGGATGGGTAAACTCTGGGGCCAACGTCCTGACTTTC
CASSLTGWVNSGANVLTF
>NA|TRBJ2-7|15|NA|TRBV5-4
TGTGCCAGCAGCTTGGGGCAGGGTTTTTCCTACGAGCAGTACTTC
CASSLGQGFSYEQYF
>NA|TRBJ1-3|17|NA|TRBV5-1
TGCGCCAGCAGCTTGGAGGGGCGGCCGCTCTCTGGAAACACCATATATTTT
CASSLEGRPLSGNTIYF
>TRBD1|TRBJ2-2|14|NA|TRBV7-7
TGTGCTAGCAGCCGGGACAGGAACACCGGGGAGCTGTTTTTT
CASSRDRNTGELFF
>NA|TRBJ1-1|12|once|TRBV10-2
TGCGCCAGCGGCGGCCTGAACACTGAAGCTTTCTTT
CASGGLNTEAFF